The next 4 T cell receptor beta chains were all read from a single sample in a study of blood T cell repertoires in COVID-19. TCRdb's copy holds only in-frame clones and misses some; the assay was immunoSEQ multiplex PCR. This table has about 78,000 clones, approximately 89% appearing once. Sequenced: peripheral blood. These receptor sequences come from a man aged 50-60 years with active or convalescent COVID-19.

V usage is TRBV5-4 and J usage is TRBJ1-2, with D perhaps matching TRBD1 (5 bases). The ends were cut back, 9 bases at V and 3 bases at J, with 21 bases in the middle. Per the germline V gene, CDR1 is SGHNT and CDR2 is YYREEE (reference sequence). The CDR3 runs to 15 residues. The CDR3: CATRPGGPGDYGYTF. CDR3 sequence (DNA): TGTGCCACCCGGCCCGGGGGTCCGGGTGACTATGGCTACACCTTC.

V gene TRBV28 combines with J gene TRBJ1-2; TRBD1 matches at 10 bases. This CDR3 region has 15 residues. The V gene end was trimmed by 4 bases and the J gene end by 3 bases; junction bases not matched to a gene: 5. Germline lookup yields CDR1 MDHEN and CDR2 SYDVKM. The CDR3 nucleotides read TGTGCCAGCAGTTCGGGACAGGGGATAGACTATGGCTACACCTTC. It codes for CASSSGQGIDYGYTF.

The chain carries TRBV4-1 and TRBJ1-4; D might be TRBD1 (5 bases). The germline CDR1 and CDR2 sequences are MGHRA and YSYEKL. The CDR3 totals 14 residues. The V end was cut by 1 base, the J end by 4 bases, with 7 bases between. This CDR3 is CASSQGGLNEKLFF. CDR3 nucleotide sequence: TGCGCCAGCAGCCAAGGGGGCCTTAATGAAAAACTGTTTTTT.

This clone was picked up a small number of times. The chain links TRBV18 to TRBJ2-6; the match to TRBD1 covers 7 bases. V shed 8 bases, J shed 2 bases, and the junction held 6 bases outside the gene matches. Germline V gene sequence: CDR1 KGHSH, CDR2 LQKENI. CDR3 length: 15 residues. The CDR3 region is CASEPTGTGANVLTF. DNA of the CDR3: TGTGCCAGCGAACCGACAGGGACTGGGGCCAACGTCCTGACTTTC. Complete variable domain (other parts from reference TRBV18 and TRBJ2-6): NAGVMQNPRHLVRRRGQEARLRCSPMKGHSHVYWYRQLPEEGLKFMVYLQKENIIDESGMPKERFSAEFPKEGPSILRIQQVVRGDSAAYFCASEPTGTGANVLTFGAGSRLTVL.